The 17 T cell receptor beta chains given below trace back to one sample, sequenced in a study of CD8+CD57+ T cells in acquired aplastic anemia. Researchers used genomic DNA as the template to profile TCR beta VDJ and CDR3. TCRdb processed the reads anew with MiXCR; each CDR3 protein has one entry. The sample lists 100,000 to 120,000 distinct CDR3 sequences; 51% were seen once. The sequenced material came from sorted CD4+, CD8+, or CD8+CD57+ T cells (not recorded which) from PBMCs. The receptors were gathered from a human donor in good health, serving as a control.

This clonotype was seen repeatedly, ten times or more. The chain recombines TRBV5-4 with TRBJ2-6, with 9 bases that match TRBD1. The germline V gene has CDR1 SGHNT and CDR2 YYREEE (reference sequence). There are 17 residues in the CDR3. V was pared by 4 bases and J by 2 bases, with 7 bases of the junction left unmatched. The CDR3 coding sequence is TGTGCCAGCAGCGTGGGGACAGGGACCCCTGGGGCCAACGTCCTGACTTTC. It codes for CASSVGTGTPGANVLTF.

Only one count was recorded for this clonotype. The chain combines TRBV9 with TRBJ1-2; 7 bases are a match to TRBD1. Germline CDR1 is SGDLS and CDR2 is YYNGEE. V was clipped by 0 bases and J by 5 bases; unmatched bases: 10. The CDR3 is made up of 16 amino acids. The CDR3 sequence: CASSVGEGAGRYGYTF. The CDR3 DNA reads TGTGCCAGCAGCGTAGGGGAGGGGGCAGGGAGGTATGGCTACACCTTC.

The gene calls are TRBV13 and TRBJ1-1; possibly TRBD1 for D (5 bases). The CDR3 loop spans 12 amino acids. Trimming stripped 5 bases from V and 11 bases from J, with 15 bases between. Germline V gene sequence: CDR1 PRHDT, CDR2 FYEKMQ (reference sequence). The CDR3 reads CASSGGPGGAFF. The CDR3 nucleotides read TGTGCCAGCAGCGGGGGTCCGGGCGGGGCTTTCTTT.

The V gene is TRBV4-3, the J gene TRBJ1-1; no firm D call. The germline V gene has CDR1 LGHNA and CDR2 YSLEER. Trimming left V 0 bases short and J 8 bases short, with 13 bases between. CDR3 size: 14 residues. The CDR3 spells CASSQEGSSSEAFF. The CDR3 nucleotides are TGCGCCAGCAGCCAAGAGGGTTCATCTTCAGAAGCTTTCTTT.

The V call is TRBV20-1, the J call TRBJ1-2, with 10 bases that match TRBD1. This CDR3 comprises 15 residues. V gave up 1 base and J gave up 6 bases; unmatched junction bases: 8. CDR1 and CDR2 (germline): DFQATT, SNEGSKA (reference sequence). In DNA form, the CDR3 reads TGCAGTGCTAGAGGGACAGGGGGGCAAATGGATGGCTACACCTTC. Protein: CSARGTGGQMDGYTF.

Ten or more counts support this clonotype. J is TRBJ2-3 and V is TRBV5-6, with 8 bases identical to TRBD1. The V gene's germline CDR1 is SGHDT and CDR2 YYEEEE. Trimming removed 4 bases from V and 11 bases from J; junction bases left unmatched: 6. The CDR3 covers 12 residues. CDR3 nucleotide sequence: TGTGCCAGCAGCCCGGGCGGGACAGGGCAGTATTTT. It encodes CASSPGGTGQYF.

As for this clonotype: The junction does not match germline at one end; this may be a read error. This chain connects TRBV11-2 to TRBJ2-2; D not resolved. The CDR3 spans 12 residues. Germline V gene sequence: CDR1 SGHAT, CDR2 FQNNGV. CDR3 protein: CASSLERGELFF. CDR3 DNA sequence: TGTGCCAGCAGCCTAGAACGGGGGGAGCTGTTTTTT.

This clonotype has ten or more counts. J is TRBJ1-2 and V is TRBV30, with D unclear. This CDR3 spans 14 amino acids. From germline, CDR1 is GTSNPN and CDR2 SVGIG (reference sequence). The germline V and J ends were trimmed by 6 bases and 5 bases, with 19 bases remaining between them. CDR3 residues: CACRSLARGYGYTF. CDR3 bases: TGTGCCTGCAGGTCTTTGGCCCGTGGATATGGCTACACCTTC.

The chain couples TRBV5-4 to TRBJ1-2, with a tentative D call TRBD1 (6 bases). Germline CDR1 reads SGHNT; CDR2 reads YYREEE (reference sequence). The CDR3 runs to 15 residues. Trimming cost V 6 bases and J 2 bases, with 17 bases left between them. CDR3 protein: CASKIRGARNYGYTF. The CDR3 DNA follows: TGTGCCAGCAAAATTCGGGGGGCGCGAAACTATGGCTACACCTTC. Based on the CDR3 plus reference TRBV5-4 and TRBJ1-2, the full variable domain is ETGVTQSPTHLIKTRGQQVTLRCSSQSGHNTVSWYQQALGQGPQFIFQYYREEENGRGNFPPRFSGLQFPNYSSELNVNALELDDSALYLCASKIRGARNYGYTFGSGTRLTVV.

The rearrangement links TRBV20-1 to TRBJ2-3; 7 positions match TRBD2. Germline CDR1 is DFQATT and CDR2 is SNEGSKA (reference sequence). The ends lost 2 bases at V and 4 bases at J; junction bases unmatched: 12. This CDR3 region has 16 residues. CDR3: CSARLADTNPADTQYF. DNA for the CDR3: TGCAGTGCTAGACTAGCGGACACTAATCCCGCAGATACGCAGTATTTT.

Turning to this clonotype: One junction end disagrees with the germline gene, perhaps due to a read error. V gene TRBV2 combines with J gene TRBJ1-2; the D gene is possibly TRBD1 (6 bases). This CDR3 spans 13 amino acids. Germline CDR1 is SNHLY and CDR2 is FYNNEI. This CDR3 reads CASKDGGLYGYTF. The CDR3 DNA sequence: TGTGCCAGCAAGGACGGGGGGCTATATGGTTACACCTTC.

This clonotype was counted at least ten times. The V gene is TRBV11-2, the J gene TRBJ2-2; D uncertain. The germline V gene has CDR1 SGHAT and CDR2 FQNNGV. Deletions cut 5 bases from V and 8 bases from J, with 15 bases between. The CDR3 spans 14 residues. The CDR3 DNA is TGTGCCAGCAGCAACGGACCCTATGAAGGGGAGCTGTTTTTT. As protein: CASSNGPYEGELFF.

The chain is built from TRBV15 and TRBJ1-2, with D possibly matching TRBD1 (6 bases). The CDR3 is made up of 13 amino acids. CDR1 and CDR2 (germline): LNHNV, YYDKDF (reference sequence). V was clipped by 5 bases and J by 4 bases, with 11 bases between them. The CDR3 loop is CATSEGQFYGYTF. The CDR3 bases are TGTGCCACCAGCGAAGGACAGTTCTATGGCTACACCTTC.

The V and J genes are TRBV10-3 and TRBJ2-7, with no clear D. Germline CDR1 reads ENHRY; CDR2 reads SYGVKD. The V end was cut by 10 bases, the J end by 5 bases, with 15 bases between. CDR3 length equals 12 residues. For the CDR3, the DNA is TGTGCCACCGGATTCCTGGAAGACGAGCAGTACTTC. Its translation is CATGFLEDEQYF.

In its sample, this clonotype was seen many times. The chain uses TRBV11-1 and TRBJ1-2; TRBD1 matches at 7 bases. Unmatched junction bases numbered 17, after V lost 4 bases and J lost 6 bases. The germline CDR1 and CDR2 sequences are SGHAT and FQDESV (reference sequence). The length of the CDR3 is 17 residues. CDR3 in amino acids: CASSWNIITGEENGYTF. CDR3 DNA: TGTGCCAGCAGCTGGAATATCATCACAGGGGAAGAGAATGGCTACACCTTC.

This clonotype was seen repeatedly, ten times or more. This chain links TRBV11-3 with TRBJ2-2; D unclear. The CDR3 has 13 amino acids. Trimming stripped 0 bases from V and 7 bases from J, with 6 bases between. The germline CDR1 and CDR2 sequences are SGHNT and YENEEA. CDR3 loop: CASSLEGSGELFF. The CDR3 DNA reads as TGTGCCAGCAGCTTAGAAGGCAGCGGGGAGCTGTTTTTT.

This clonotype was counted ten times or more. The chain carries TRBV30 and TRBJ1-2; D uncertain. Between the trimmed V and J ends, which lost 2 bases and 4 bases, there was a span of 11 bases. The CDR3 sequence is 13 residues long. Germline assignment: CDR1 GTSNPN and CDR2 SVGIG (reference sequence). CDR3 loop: CAWSTIEVYGYTF. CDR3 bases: TGTGCCTGGAGTACCATAGAGGTCTATGGCTACACCTTC.